One and the same sample provided the 18 T cell receptor beta chains below, sequenced in a study of T cells expressing NK-cell markers. TCRdb reprocessed the 5' RACE reads, keeping one entry per CDR3 protein, no DNA. The table for this sample gives a few hundred thousand distinct CDR3 sequences. Source material: blood T cells: a sorted CD56 or NKG2C T cell subset, CD4+ or CD8+ T cells, or bulk PBMC T cells (not recorded which). Every receptor here comes from a man between 18 and 69 years old in good health.

The chain employs TRBV19 and TRBJ1-5. Germline V lookup: CDR1 LNHDA, CDR2 SQIVND (reference sequence). The CDR3 loop spans 14 amino acids. The CDR3 is CASSIGPRAQPQHF.

The chain recombines TRBV7-9 with TRBJ2-3. Per germline, CDR1 SEHNR and CDR2 FQNEAQ (reference sequence). The CDR3 consists of 14 residues. This chain's CDR3 is CASRKAISTDTQYF. Supplemented by reference TRBV7-9 and TRBJ2-3, the full variable domain reads DTGVSQNPRHKITKRGQNVTFRCDPISEHNRLYWYRQTLGQGPEFLTYFQNEAQLEKSRLLSDRFSAERPKGSFSTLEIQRTEQGDSAMYLCASRKAISTDTQYFGPGTRLTVL.

The chain recombines TRBV29-1 with TRBJ1-2; TCRdb picks TRBD1, but there is no DNA to check that call. The CDR3 loop spans 11 amino acids. Germline CDR1 is SQVTM and CDR2 is ANQGSEA. The CDR3 region is CSVESRGGYTF.

This chain uses TRBV19 with TRBJ1-1; TCRdb indicates TRBD1, and absent DNA this call remains unverified. Germline V gene data show CDR1 as LNHDA and CDR2 as SQIVND (reference sequence). This CDR3 is 15 amino acids long. The CDR3 loop is CASSNGDRGNTEAFF.

This chain joins TRBV12-3 or TRBV12-4 and TRBJ1-6. The CDR3 runs to 14 residues. The CDR3 region is CASRDWEDTSPLHF.

The V call is TRBV12-3 or TRBV12-4, the J call TRBJ1-1. This CDR3 region has 14 residues. The CDR3 spells CASSLDPFNTEAFF.

V usage is TRBV12-3 or TRBV12-4 and J usage is TRBJ1-6; TCRdb's assignment of TRBD1 cannot be checked, as there is no DNA. The CDR3 spans 14 residues. CDR3 loop: CASSLRDRNSPLHF.

The chain combines TRBV20-1 with TRBJ2-1; TCRdb selects TRBD1, and the lack of DNA leaves this call unchecked. The CDR3 spans 14 residues. CDR1 and CDR2 (germline): DFQATT, SNEGSKA (reference sequence). The CDR3 sequence: CSARDVPGNNEQFF.

This chain connects TRBV5-1 to TRBJ2-3; the D call of TRBD2 rests on TCRdb alone, since no DNA is present to check it. This CDR3 has 17 amino acids. Germline V gene lookup returns CDR1 SGHRS and CDR2 YFSETQ. The CDR3 sequence is CASSQGLAGGQTDTQYF.

The chain has TRBV7-9 and TRBJ2-3; TCRdb picks TRBD1, but there is no DNA to check that call. Germline V gene lookup returns CDR1 SEHNR and CDR2 FQNEAQ (reference sequence). The CDR3 runs 17 residues. The CDR3 loop reads CASSLSGLGGQTDTQYF.

The CDR3 sequence: CATTGTGHSPLHF. This chain uses TRBV12-3 or TRBV12-4 with TRBJ1-6; no DNA is available, so the TRBD1 call from TCRdb remains unchecked. The CDR3 is 13 residues long.

The rearrangement joins TRBV11-1 to TRBJ2-2. Germline-derived CDR1 and CDR2 are SGHAT and FQDESV (reference sequence). The CDR3 length is 16 residues. The CDR3 sequence: CASSSPAGRGPGELFF. Looking up the rest from reference TRBV11-1 and TRBJ2-2 gives the full variable domain: EAEVAQSPRYKITEKSQAVAFWCDPISGHATLYWYRQILGQGPELLVQFQDESVVDDSQLPKDRFSAERLKGVDSTLKIQPAELGDSAMYLCASSSPAGRGPGELFFGEGSRLTVL.

This chain connects TRBV20-1 to TRBJ1-4; lacking DNA, the TRBD1 call made by TCRdb goes unchecked. CDR3 length: 15 residues. Germline V gene sequence: CDR1 DFQATT, CDR2 SNEGSKA (reference sequence). CDR3 sequence reads: CSAPGWGHGNEKLFF.

The chain has TRBV5-4 and TRBJ2-7; without DNA, the TCRdb call of TRBD2 cannot be checked. The germline V gene encodes CDR1 SGHNT and CDR2 YYREEE (reference sequence). This CDR3 contains 15 residues. The CDR3 protein is CASSGTSGPPYEQYF.

The gene calls are TRBV5-6 and TRBJ2-1; no DNA is available, so the TRBD1 call from TCRdb remains unchecked. Germline CDR1 is SGHDT and CDR2 is YYEEEE. The CDR3 is made up of 14 amino acids. CDR3: CASSPGTAYNEQFF.

CDR3 sequence: CASKGGAGVAGEQFF. The rearrangement links TRBV27 to TRBJ2-1; TCRdb's D call of TRBD1 is untestable without DNA. Germline loops: CDR1 MNHEY, CDR2 SMNVEV (reference sequence). The CDR3 consists of 15 residues.

The chain is built from TRBV7-9 and TRBJ2-5. The CDR3 contains 12 residues. Germline CDR1 and CDR2: SEHNR and FQNEAQ (reference sequence). CDR3 residues: CASSSTGPTQYF.

This chain links TRBV5-1 with TRBJ1-1. Per germline, CDR1 SGHRS and CDR2 YFSETQ. This CDR3 spans 14 amino acids. CDR3 region: CASSMVDGNTEAFF. Based on the CDR3 plus reference TRBV5-1 and TRBJ1-1, the full variable domain is KAGVTQTPRYLIKTRGQQVTLSCSPISGHRSVSWYQQTPGQGLQFLFEYFSETQRNKGNFPGRFSGRQFSNSRSEMNVSTLELGDSALYLCASSMVDGNTEAFFGQGTRLTVV.